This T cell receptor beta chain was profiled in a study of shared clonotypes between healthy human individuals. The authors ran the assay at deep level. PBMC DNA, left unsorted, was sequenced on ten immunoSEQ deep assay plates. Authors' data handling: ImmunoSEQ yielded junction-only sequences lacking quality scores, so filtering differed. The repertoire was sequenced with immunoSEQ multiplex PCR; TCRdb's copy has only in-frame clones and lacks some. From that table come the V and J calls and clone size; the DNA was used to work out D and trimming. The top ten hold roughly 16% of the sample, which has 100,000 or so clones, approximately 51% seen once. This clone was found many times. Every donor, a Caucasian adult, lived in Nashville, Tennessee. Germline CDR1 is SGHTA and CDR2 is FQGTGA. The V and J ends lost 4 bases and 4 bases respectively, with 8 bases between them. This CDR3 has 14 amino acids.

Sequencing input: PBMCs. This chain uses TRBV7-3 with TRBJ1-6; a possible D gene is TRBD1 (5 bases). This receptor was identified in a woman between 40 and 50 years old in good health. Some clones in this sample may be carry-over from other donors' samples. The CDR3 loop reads CASSSGAYNSPLHF. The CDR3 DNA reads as TGTGCCAGCAGCTCCGGGGCTTATAATTCACCCCTCCACTTT.